The entry that follows covers one TCR beta chain sequence. The data originate from a study of blood T cell repertoires in COVID-19. The method was immunoSEQ multiplex PCR; TCRdb's version includes in-frame clones alone and lacks a portion of them. The sample lists approximately 330,000 clones; under 90% were seen once. Sample: PBMCs or T cells enriched from blood (not recorded which). This receptor was taken from a woman between 25 and 40 years old who had recovered from COVID-19.

This CDR3 reads CASSEAPSGGDQETQYF. CDR3 DNA: TGTGCCAGCAGCGAGGCCCCTAGCGGGGGGGACCAAGAGACCCAGTACTTC. The J gene is TRBJ2-5, the V gene TRBV9, with TRBD2 matching 12 bases. The CDR3 runs 17 residues. Looked up from germline, CDR1 is SGDLS and CDR2 is YYNGEE. V dropped 3 bases and J dropped 0; count of bases not matched to a gene: 6.